This TCR beta chain was documented in a study of T cells in Graves' hyperthyroidism and ophthalmopathy. Germline loops: CDR1 LNHDA, CDR2 SQIVND (reference sequence). The CDR3 sequence is 17 residues long. V lost 3 bases and J lost 0; bases outside the gene matches: 8. TCR beta CDR3 sequences were amplified from RNA transcripts. The TCR CDR3 first-round RT-PCR relied on the HTBI primer set. Each CDR3 protein gets one entry after TCRdb re-called the multiplex PCR reads with MiXCR. The top ten clones hold under 35% of a sample with around 250,000 distinct CDR3 sequences, less than 20% of them seen once. The chain couples TRBV19 to TRBJ2-1, with 7 bases fitting TRBD2. Sequencing was performed on blood. The receptor was isolated from a woman between 18 and 29 years old with Graves' ophthalmopathy. CDR3 sequence reads: CASSIRLAEPSYNEQFF. The CDR3, as DNA: TGTGCCAGTAGTATTAGGCTAGCGGAACCCTCCTACAATGAGCAGTTCTTC.